A selection of T cell receptor beta chains follows, all from one sample in a study of blood T cell repertoires in COVID-19. Some clones are missing from TCRdb's copy, which holds only in-frame ones; the method was immunoSEQ multiplex PCR. Of approximately 230,000 clones detected, around 88% appear once; the ten largest clones hold approximately 1.3%. Input material: peripheral blood. The receptors come from a man at least 80 years old with acute or convalescent COVID-19. Each CDR3 is given with its conserved first and last residue.

V gene: TRBV4-3; CDR3 protein: CASSQDRLATDTQYF
V gene: TRBV5-1; CDR3 protein: CASSLGQGIYEQYF
V gene: TRBV4-3; CDR3 protein: CASSQDSGGGTDTQYF
V gene: TRBV7-2; CDR3 protein: CASSLISGGTGELFF
V gene: TRBV4-2; CDR3 protein: CASSQDVGSEQFF
V gene: TRBV7-3; CDR3 protein: CASSLSRQIGDTQYF
V gene: TRBV7-9; CDR3 protein: CASSRGSGPTDTQYF
V gene: TRBV5-1; CDR3 protein: CASSLGQGGQPQHF
V gene: TRBV12-3/TRBV12-4; CDR3 protein: CASRRRENTEAFF
V gene: TRBV20-1; CDR3 protein: CSASGGTEAFF
V gene: TRBV5-4; CDR3 protein: CASSLRVRSSGANVLTF
V gene: TRBV14; CDR3 protein: CASSQKGVGGYEQYF
V gene: TRBV11-2; CDR3 protein: CASSLATGKNTEAFF
V gene: TRBV7-3; CDR3 protein: CASSSGDGGNTIYF